One and the same sample provided the 26 T cell receptor beta chains below, sequenced in a study of blood T cell repertoires in COVID-19. Produced via immunoSEQ multiplex PCR; TCRdb's table is partial and in-frame only. Of about 130,000 clones listed, 84% were seen once; the top ten hold around 13%. Material: peripheral blood. Receptors were obtained from a human donor in a cohort sampled during active COVID-19.

The chain couples TRBV10-3 to TRBJ2-5; perhaps TRBD2 as D (5 bases). This CDR3 is built from 13 residues. Germline V CDR1 and CDR2: ENHRY, SYGVKD. V was cut by 4 bases and J by 5 bases, with 11 bases left in between. The DNA for the CDR3 is TGTGCCATCAGTGGGACCACGGGGGAGACCCAGTACTTC. Amino acid sequence: CAISGTTGETQYF.

The chain links TRBV4-1 to TRBJ2-2; 10 nucleotides align to TRBD2. The trim removed 1 base at V and 5 bases at J, leaving 13 bases unmatched. The germline gives CDR1 MGHRA, CDR2 YSYEKL. The CDR3 is 19 residues long. The CDR3 spells CASSQGHSGGRSRTGELFF. In DNA, the CDR3 is TGCGCCAGCAGCCAAGGGCATAGCGGGGGGAGATCGCGAACCGGGGAGCTGTTTTTT.

The CDR3 nucleotides are TGTGCCAGCAGACGTGAGAATGAAAAACTGTTTTTT. This sequence encodes CASRRENEKLFF. This rearrangement joins TRBV12-3 or TRBV12-4 to TRBJ1-4; D unresolved. This CDR3 spans 12 amino acids. The V end was cut by 6 bases, the J end by 5 bases, with 7 bases between.

This clone was seen only a few times. J is TRBJ2-3 and V is TRBV15; 8 positions match TRBD2. After removal of 5 bases from V and 4 bases from J, the junction contained 2 bases not matched to a gene. CDR1 is LNHNV, CDR2 YYDKDF, per germline (reference sequence). The CDR3 consists of 13 residues. The CDR3, as DNA: TGTGCCACCAGCCCCGGGGGGGCAGATACGCAGTATTTT. Protein product: CATSPGGADTQYF. Full variable domain (missing parts from reference TRBV15 and TRBJ2-3): DAMVIQNPRYQVTQFGKPVTLSCSQTLNHNVMYWYQQKSSQAPKLLFHYYDKDFNNEADTPDNFQSRRPNTSFCFLDIRSPGLGDTAMYLCATSPGGADTQYFGPGTRLTVL.

This chain uses TRBV5-6 with TRBJ2-1, with D perhaps matching TRBD1 (5 bases). V lost 0 bases to trimming and J lost 14 bases, with 12 bases between them. This CDR3 is built from 12 residues. Germline V gene sequence: CDR1 SGHDT, CDR2 YYEEEE. CDR3 sequence: CASSLGRGSEFF. CDR3 bases: TGTGCCAGCAGCTTGGGTAGGGGAAGTGAGTTCTTC.

The chain has TRBV6-6 and TRBJ1-5, with TRBD1 as a possible D gene (6 bases). Germline loops: CDR1 MNHNY, CDR2 SVGAGI (reference sequence). V lost 6 bases to trimming and J lost 4 bases, with 10 bases between them. This CDR3 comprises 13 residues. The CDR3 is CASRTGINQPQHF. The CDR3 bases are TGTGCCAGCAGGACAGGTATAAATCAGCCCCAGCATTTT.

This chain connects TRBV10-3 to TRBJ1-4, with TRBD1 as a possible D gene (5 bases). The V end lost 6 bases, the J end lost 6 bases, and 11 bases lay between the germline ends. This CDR3 is 13 amino acids long. Germline CDR1 reads ENHRY; CDR2 reads SYGVKD. The chain's CDR3 is CAIRGGIDEKLFF. Written as DNA, the CDR3 is TGTGCCATCAGGGGGGGGATTGATGAAAAACTGTTTTTT.

V gene TRBV30 combines with J gene TRBJ1-6; perhaps TRBD1 as D (6 bases). Trimming took 2 bases from V and 9 from J, leaving 14 bases between them. From germline, CDR1 is GTSNPN and CDR2 SVGIG (reference sequence). This CDR3 contains 14 residues. CDR3 region: CAWSSGTSTSPLHF. CDR3 coding DNA: TGTGCCTGGAGTTCCGGGACATCCACTTCACCCCTCCACTTT.

This clone was seen a single time. The J gene is TRBJ2-3, the V gene TRBV21-1; TRBD2 is the table's D call, not checked against the DNA. TRBV21-1 is a pseudogene segment. CDR3 size: 20 residues. The CDR3 DNA reads TGTGCCAGCAGCAAAGCGAGGCTAGCGGGGCCTATCTGGCCCTCAGATACGCAGTATTTT. It yields the protein CASSKARLAGPIWPSDTQYF.

CDR3 amino acids: CASAPSGGDYEQYF. The CDR3 coding sequence is TGCGCCAGCGCACCGTCGGGGGGGGACTACGAGCAGTACTTC. The V call is TRBV4-1, the J call TRBJ2-7; 8 bases match TRBD2. CDR3 size: 14 residues. Per the germline V gene, CDR1 is MGHRA and CDR2 is YSYEKL. The trim removed 8 bases at V and 3 bases at J, leaving 9 bases unmatched.

The V gene is TRBV27, the J gene TRBJ2-7; D might be TRBD1 (6 bases). The ends were cut back, 6 bases at V and 2 bases at J, with 14 bases in the middle. This CDR3 comprises 14 residues. Germline V gives CDR1 MNHEY, CDR2 SMNVEV (reference sequence). CDR3 coding DNA: TGTGCCAGCAGATCCCGGGACACCACCTACGAGCAGTACTTC. Translating gives CASRSRDTTYEQYF.

J is TRBJ2-1 and V is TRBV6-5; no firm D call. The V gene's germline CDR1 is MNHEY and CDR2 SVGAGI. Trimming took 8 bases from V and 4 from J, leaving 12 bases between them. The CDR3 is made up of 13 amino acids. The CDR3 sequence is CASADTKYNEQFF. In nucleotides, the CDR3 is TGTGCCAGCGCAGACACGAAATACAATGAGCAGTTCTTC.

This chain joins TRBV7-9 and TRBJ2-3; D might be TRBD1 (5 bases). The germline V and J ends were trimmed by 1 base and 8 bases, with 16 bases remaining between them. This CDR3 comprises 15 residues. Germline V gene data show CDR1 as SEHNR and CDR2 as FQNEAQ (reference sequence). The chain's CDR3 is CASSLVGRGMGTQYF. The CDR3 nucleotides are TGTGCCAGCAGCTTAGTGGGTAGGGGCATGGGTACGCAGTATTTT.

Written as DNA, the CDR3 is TGTGCCAGCAAGGAGGTCCCAGGGGAGCTGTTTTTT. Translated: CASKEVPGELFF. The V gene is TRBV3-1 (or the pseudogene TRBV3-2), the J gene TRBJ2-2; the D gene is possibly TRBD2 (5 bases). CDR3 length: 12 amino acids. V was cut by 7 bases and J by 8 bases, with 11 bases left in between. Germline lookup yields CDR1 LGHDT and CDR2 YNNKEL (reference sequence).

The J gene is TRBJ1-1, the V gene TRBV10-3; TRBD1 aligns across 7 bases. The germline gives CDR1 ENHRY, CDR2 SYGVKD. Unmatched junction bases numbered 5, after V lost 7 bases and J lost 3 bases. This CDR3 region has 13 residues. CDR3 nucleotide sequence: TGTGCCATCATGGAGGGGGCTGACACTGAAGCTTTCTTT. Translated, it gives CAIMEGADTEAFF.

The chain uses TRBV3-1 (or the pseudogene TRBV3-2) and TRBJ2-3; TRBD2 matches 9 bases. CDR3 length: 15 amino acids. V gave up 4 bases and J gave up 0 bases; unmatched junction bases: 2. Per germline, CDR1 LGHDT and CDR2 YNNKEL (reference sequence). The CDR3: CASSRSGGSTDTQYF. CDR3 nucleotide sequence: TGTGCCAGCAGCCGTAGCGGGGGAAGCACAGATACGCAGTATTTT.

The CDR3 region has the DNA TGTGCCAGCTCACCGTACGGGTTGGGTGCTTTCTTT. Protein: CASSPYGLGAFF. The chain uses TRBV18 and TRBJ1-1; no clear D gene. CDR1 is KGHSH, CDR2 LQKENI, per germline. This CDR3 comprises 12 residues. With 3 bases removed from V and 11 bases from J, the gap between germline ends came to 13 bases. The full variable domain, with the rest looked up from reference TRBV18 and TRBJ1-1, is NAGVMQNPRHLVRRRGQEARLRCSPMKGHSHVYWYRQLPEEGLKFMVYLQKENIIDESGMPKERFSAEFPKEGPSILRIQQVVRGDSAAYFCASSPYGLGAFFGQGTRLTVV.

This clone was counted a single time. The J gene is TRBJ1-5, the V gene TRBV19; 7 bases are shared with TRBD1. The trim removed 5 bases at V and 0 bases at J, leaving 10 bases unmatched. The germline CDR1 and CDR2 sequences are LNHDA and SQIVND (reference sequence). The CDR3 length is 17 residues. Here the CDR3 reads CASSWQGGTYSNQPQHF. Written as DNA, the CDR3 is TGTGCCAGTAGTTGGCAGGGGGGTACATATAGCAATCAGCCCCAGCATTTT.

Only a few counts were recorded for this clone. The chain is built from TRBV5-1 and TRBJ1-3; D might be TRBD1 (5 bases). Germline CDR1 SGHRS, CDR2 YFSETQ. The V end was cut by 1 base, the J end by 1 base, with 6 bases between. The CDR3 is 14 residues long. The CDR3 DNA reads as TGCGCCAGCAGCTTGTCAGGGTCTGGAAACACCATATATTTT. Translated, it gives CASSLSGSGNTIYF. Filled out from reference TRBV5-1 and TRBJ1-3, the complete variable domain reads KAGVTQTPRYLIKTRGQQVTLSCSPISGHRSVSWYQQTPGQGLQFLFEYFSETQRNKGNFPGRFSGRQFSNSRSEMNVSTLELGDSALYLCASSLSGSGNTIYFGEGSWLTVV.

This sequence joins TRBV19 and TRBJ1-1; D is ambiguous. The CDR3 totals 13 residues. V lost 6 bases and J 1 base, leaving 9 bases between the germline ends. CDR1 LNHDA and CDR2 SQIVND come from the germline V gene (reference sequence). The CDR3 region has the DNA TGTGCCAGTAGCTGGCGGGGGAACACTGAAGCTTTCTTT. Residues: CASSWRGNTEAFF. Full variable domain (outside the CDR3, taken from reference TRBV19 and TRBJ1-1): DGGITQSPKYLFRKEGQNVTLSCEQNLNHDAMYWYRQDPGQGLRLIYYSQIVNDFQKGDIAEGYSVSREKKESFPLTVTSAQKNPTAFYLCASSWRGNTEAFFGQGTRLTVV.

The chain recombines TRBV27 with TRBJ2-7; 7 bases align to TRBD1. The CDR3 is 13 amino acids. V trimming: 3 bases; J trimming: 6 bases; junction bases outside the gene matches: 5. Germline CDR1 is MNHEY and CDR2 is SMNVEV (reference sequence). CDR3 residues: CASSFGQAGEQYF. In DNA form, the CDR3 reads TGTGCCAGCAGTTTTGGACAGGCCGGCGAGCAGTACTTC.

The V gene is TRBV5-1, the J gene TRBJ1-2, with TRBD1 matching over 7 bases. Trimming took 4 bases from V and 3 from J; bases not matched to a gene: 0. CDR1 and CDR2 from the germline V gene are SGHRS and YFSETQ. This CDR3 spans 12 amino acids. CDR3 protein: CASSTGDYGYTF. CDR3 DNA: TGCGCCAGCAGCACAGGGGACTATGGCTACACCTTC.

This chain's CDR3 is CASSLRGTEKLFF. DNA of the CDR3: TGTGCCAGCAGCTTGAGAGGGACAGAAAAACTGTTTTTT. The V call is TRBV5-4, the J call TRBJ1-4; a possible D gene is TRBD1 (6 bases). Per the germline V gene, CDR1 is SGHNT and CDR2 is YYREEE (reference sequence). This CDR3 has 13 residues. V dropped 1 base and J dropped 8 bases, with 9 bases sitting between them.

The J gene is TRBJ1-3, the V gene TRBV5-4, with D possibly matching TRBD1 (6 bases). V was cut by 4 bases and J by 0 bases, with 14 bases left in between. This CDR3 is 16 amino acids long. CDR1 and CDR2 from the germline V gene are SGHNT and YYREEE (reference sequence). CDR3 bases: TGTGCCAGCAGCGTTAGATGGGACAACTCTGGAAACACCATATATTTT. It encodes CASSVRWDNSGNTIYF.

In DNA form, the CDR3 reads TGTGCCAGTAGTCCCTCGGGGGGGGGACGGCATTTT. Its translation: CASSPSGGGRHF. The genes are TRBV19 and TRBJ1-5, with D possibly TRBD1 on 5 matching bases. V shed 5 bases and J shed 15 bases, with 17 bases lying between them. Germline V gene data show CDR1 as LNHDA and CDR2 as SQIVND (reference sequence). CDR3 length: 12 amino acids.

This chain joins TRBV14 and TRBJ2-7; 7 bases line up with TRBD1. Unmatched junction bases numbered 12, after V lost 2 bases and J lost 2 bases. The germline V gene encodes CDR1 SGHDN and CDR2 FVKESK. The CDR3 spans 17 residues. CDR3 bases: TGTGCCAGCAGCCAAAGCCTCCAACTGGGACAGCCCTACGAGCAGTACTTC. Protein product: CASSQSLQLGQPYEQYF.